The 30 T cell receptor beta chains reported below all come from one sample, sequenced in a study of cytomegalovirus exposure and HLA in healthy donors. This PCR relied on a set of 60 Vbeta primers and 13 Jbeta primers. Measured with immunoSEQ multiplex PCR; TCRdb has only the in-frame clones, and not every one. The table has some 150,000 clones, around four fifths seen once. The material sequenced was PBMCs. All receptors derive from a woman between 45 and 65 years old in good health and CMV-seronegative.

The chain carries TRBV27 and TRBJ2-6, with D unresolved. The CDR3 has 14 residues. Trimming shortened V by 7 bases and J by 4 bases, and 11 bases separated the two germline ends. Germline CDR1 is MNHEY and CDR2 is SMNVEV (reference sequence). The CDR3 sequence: CASTPYPGANVLTF. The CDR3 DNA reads TGTGCCAGCACACCCTACCCCGGGGCCAACGTCCTGACTTTC. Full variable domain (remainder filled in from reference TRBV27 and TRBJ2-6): EAQVTQNPRYLITVTGKKLTVTCSQNMNHEYMSWYRQDPGLGLRQIYYSMNVEVTDKGDVPEGYKVSRKEKRNFPLILESPSPNQTSLYFCASTPYPGANVLTFGAGSRLTVL.

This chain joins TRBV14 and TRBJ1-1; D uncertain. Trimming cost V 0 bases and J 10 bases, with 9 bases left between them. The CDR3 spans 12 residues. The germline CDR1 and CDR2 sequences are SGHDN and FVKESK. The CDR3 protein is CASSQDRVVAFF. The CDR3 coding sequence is TGTGCCAGCAGCCAAGATAGAGTTGTAGCTTTCTTT.

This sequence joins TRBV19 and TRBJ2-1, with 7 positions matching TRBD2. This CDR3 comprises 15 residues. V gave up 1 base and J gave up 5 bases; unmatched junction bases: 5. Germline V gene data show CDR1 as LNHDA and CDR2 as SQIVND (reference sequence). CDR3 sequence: CASSIAVGGNNEQFF. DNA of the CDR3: TGTGCCAGTAGTATAGCCGTGGGGGGGAACAATGAGCAGTTCTTC. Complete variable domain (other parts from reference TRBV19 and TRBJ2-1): DGGITQSPKYLFRKEGQNVTLSCEQNLNHDAMYWYRQDPGQGLRLIYYSQIVNDFQKGDIAEGYSVSREKKESFPLTVTSAQKNPTAFYLCASSIAVGGNNEQFFGPGTRLTVL.

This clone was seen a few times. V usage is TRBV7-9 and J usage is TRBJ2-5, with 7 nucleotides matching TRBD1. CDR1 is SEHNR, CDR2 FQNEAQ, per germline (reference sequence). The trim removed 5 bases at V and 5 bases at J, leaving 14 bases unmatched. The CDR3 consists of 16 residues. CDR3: CASSPHPTGLEETQYF. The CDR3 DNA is TGTGCCAGCAGCCCTCACCCGACAGGGTTGGAGGAGACCCAGTACTTC.

In nucleotides, the CDR3 is TGTGCCAGCAGCACCTCGACTAGCGGGAGTCGTGAGCAGTTCTTC. Its protein product is CASSTSTSGSREQFF. This chain joins TRBV7-2 and TRBJ2-1, with TRBD2 matching over 12 bases. With V trimmed by 5 bases and J by 9 bases, 8 bases remained unmatched. Germline loops: CDR1 SGHTA, CDR2 FQGNSA. The CDR3 is 15 residues long.

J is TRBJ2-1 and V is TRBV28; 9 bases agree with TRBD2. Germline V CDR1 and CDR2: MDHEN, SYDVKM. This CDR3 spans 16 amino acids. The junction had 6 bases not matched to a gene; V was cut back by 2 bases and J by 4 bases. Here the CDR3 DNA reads TGTGCCAGCAGTTTACCCGGGACTAGCAGATACAATGAGCAGTTCTTC. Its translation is CASSLPGTSRYNEQFF.

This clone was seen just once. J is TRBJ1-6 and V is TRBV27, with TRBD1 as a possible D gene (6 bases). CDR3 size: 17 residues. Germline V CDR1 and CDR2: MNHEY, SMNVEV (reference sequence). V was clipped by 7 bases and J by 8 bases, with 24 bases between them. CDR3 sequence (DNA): TGTGCCAGCAACAGGTGGCGGGGGGGCAAGATTGATTCACCCCTCCACTTT. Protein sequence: CASNRWRGGKIDSPLHF.

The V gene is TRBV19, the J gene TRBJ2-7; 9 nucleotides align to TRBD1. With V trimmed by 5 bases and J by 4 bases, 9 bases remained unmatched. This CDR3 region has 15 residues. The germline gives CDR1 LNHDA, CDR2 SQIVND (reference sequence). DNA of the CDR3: TGTGCCAGTAGTCTAGTAACAGGGGGCTCTTACGAGCAGTACTTC. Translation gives CASSLVTGGSYEQYF.

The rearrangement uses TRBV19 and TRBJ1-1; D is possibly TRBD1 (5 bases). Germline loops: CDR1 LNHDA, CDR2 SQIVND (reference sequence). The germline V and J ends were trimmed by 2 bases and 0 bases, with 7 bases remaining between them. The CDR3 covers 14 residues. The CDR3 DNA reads TGTGCCAGTAGTATAACAGGAGTGAACACTGAAGCTTTCTTT. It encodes CASSITGVNTEAFF.

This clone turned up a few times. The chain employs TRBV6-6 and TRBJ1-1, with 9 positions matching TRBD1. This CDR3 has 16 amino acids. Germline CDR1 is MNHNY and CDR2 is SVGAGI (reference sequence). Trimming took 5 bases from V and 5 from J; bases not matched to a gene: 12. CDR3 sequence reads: CASSQPTGGAKTEAFF. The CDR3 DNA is TGTGCCAGCAGTCAACCCACAGGGGGCGCGAAGACTGAAGCTTTCTTT.

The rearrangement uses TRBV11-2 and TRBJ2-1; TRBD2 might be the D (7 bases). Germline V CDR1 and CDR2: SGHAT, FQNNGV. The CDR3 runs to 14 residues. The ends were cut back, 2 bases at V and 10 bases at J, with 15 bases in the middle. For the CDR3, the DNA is TGTGCCAGCAGCTTAATACGGGGGGCGTGGGAGCAGTTCTTC. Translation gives CASSLIRGAWEQFF.

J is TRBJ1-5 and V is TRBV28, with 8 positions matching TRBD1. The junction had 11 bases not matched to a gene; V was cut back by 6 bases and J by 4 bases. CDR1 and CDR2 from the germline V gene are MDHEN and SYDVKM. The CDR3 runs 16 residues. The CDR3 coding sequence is TGTGCCAGCAGATCCCGCAGGGGGCCTATTAATCAGCCCCAGCATTTT. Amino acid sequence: CASRSRRGPINQPQHF.

CDR3 region: CASTPSRRYGYTF. The CDR3 nucleotides are TGTGCCAGCACCCCGAGCCGCCGTTATGGCTACACCTTC. The rearrangement uses TRBV13 and TRBJ1-2; D gene unclear. Germline CDR1 and CDR2: PRHDT and FYEKMQ (reference sequence). The CDR3 is 13 amino acids. With 7 bases removed from V and 5 bases from J, the gap between germline ends came to 14 bases.

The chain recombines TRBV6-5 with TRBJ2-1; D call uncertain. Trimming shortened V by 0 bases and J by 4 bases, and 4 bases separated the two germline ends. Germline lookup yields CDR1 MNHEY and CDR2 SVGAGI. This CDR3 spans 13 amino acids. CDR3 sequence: CASSYSSYNEQFF. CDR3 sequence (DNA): TGTGCCAGCAGTTACTCTTCTTACAATGAGCAGTTCTTC.

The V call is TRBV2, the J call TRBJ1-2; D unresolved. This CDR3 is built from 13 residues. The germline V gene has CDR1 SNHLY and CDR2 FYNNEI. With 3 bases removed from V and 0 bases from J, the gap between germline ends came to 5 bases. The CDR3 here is CASSDSPNYGYTF. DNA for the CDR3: TGTGCCAGCAGTGACTCCCCTAACTATGGCTACACCTTC.

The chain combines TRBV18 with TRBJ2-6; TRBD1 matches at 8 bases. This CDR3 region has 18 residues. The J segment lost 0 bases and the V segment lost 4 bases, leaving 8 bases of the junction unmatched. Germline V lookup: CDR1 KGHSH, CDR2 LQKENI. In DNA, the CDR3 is TGTGCCAGCTCACAGCTGACAGGGGCTACCTCTGGGGCCAACGTCCTGACTTTC. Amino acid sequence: CASSQLTGATSGANVLTF.

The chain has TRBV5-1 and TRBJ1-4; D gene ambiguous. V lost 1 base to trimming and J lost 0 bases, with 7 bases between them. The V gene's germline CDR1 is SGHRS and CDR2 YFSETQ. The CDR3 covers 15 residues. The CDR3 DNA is TGCGCCAGCAGCTTGACAGAGCCAACTAATGAAAAACTGTTTTTT. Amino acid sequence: CASSLTEPTNEKLFF.

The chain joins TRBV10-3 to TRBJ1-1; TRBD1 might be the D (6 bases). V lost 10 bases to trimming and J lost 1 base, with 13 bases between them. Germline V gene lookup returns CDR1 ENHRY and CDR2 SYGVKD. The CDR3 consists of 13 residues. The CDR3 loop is CASRQAQNTEAFF. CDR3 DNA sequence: TGTGCCAGCAGACAGGCTCAGAACACTGAAGCTTTCTTT.

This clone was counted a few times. The CDR3 region is CASSFVVLWGDTGELFF. CDR3 sequence (DNA): TGCGCCAGCAGCTTTGTCGTACTGTGGGGAGACACCGGGGAGCTGTTTTTT. The rearrangement uses TRBV5-1 and TRBJ2-2, with D maybe TRBD2 (5 bases). V was cut by 2 bases and J by 3 bases, with 17 bases left in between. Germline-derived CDR1 and CDR2 are SGHRS and YFSETQ. CDR3 length: 17 residues.

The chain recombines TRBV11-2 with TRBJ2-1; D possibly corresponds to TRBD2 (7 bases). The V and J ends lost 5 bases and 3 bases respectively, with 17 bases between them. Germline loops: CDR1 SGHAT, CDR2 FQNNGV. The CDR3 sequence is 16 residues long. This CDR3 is CASSQRAGAYYNEQFF. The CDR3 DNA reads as TGTGCCAGCAGCCAACGGGCGGGGGCATACTACAATGAGCAGTTCTTC.

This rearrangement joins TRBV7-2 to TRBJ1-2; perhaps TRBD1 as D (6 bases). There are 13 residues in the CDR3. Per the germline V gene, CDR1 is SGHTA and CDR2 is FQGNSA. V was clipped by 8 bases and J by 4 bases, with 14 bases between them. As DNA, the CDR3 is TGTGCCAGCGGCGGACAGTTAACCTATGGCTACACCTTC. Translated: CASGGQLTYGYTF.

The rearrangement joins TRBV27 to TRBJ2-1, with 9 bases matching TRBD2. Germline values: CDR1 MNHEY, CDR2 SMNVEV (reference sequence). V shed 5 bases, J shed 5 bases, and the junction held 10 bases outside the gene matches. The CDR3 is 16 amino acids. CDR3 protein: CASSPTSAGGHNEQFF. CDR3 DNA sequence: TGTGCCAGCAGTCCCACTTCCGCGGGAGGGCACAATGAGCAGTTCTTC.

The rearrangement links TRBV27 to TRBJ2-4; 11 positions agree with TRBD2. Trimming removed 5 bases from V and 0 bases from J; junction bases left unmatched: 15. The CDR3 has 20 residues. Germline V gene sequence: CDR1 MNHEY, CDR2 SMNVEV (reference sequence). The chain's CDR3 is CASSRTSGTSGELAKNIQYF. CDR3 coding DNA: TGTGCCAGCAGTCGCACCTCCGGGACTAGCGGAGAGCTAGCCAAAAACATTCAGTACTTC.

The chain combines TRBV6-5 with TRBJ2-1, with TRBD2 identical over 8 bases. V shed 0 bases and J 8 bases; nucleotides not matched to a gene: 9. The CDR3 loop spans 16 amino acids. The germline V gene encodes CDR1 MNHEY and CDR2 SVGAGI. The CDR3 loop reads CASSYSGAGGRDEQFF. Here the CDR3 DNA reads TGTGCCAGCAGTTACTCGGGGGCGGGAGGAAGGGATGAGCAGTTCTTC.

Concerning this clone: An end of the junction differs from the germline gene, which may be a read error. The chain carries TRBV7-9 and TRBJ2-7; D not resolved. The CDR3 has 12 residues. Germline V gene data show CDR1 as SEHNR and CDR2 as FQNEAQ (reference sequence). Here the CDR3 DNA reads TGTTCCAGCAGCTTAGAATACTACGAGCAGTACTTC. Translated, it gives CSSSLEYYEQYF.

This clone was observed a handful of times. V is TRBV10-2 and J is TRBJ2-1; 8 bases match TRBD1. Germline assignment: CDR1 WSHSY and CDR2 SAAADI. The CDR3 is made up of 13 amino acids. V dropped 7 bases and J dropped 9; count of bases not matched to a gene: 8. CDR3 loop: CASTETGETEQFF. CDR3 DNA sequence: TGCGCCAGCACGGAGACAGGGGAAACTGAGCAGTTCTTC.

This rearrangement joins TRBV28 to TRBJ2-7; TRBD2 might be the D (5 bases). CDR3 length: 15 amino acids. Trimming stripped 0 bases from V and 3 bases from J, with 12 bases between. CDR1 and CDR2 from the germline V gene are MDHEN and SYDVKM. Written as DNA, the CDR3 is TGTGCCAGCAGTTTATGGGCCCGGGGTGTCTACGAGCAGTACTTC. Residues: CASSLWARGVYEQYF.

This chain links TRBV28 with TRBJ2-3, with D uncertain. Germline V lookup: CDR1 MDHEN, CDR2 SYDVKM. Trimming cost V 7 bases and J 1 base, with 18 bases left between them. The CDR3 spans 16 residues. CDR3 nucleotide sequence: TGTGCCAGCAATCTCCCTCTGGCTCTAGGCACAGATACGCAGTATTTT. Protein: CASNLPLALGTDTQYF.

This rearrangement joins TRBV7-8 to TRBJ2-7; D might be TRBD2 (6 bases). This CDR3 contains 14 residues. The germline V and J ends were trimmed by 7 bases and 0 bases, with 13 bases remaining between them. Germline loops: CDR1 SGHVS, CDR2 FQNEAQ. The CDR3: CASTAGFSSYEQYF. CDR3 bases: TGTGCCAGCACTGCGGGGTTTAGCTCCTACGAGCAGTACTTC.

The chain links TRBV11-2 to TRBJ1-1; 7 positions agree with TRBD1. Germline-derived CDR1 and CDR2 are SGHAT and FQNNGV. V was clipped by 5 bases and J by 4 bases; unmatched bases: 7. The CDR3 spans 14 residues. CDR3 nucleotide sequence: TGTGCCAGCAGCATTGACAGGGTAGGCACTGAAGCTTTCTTT. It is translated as CASSIDRVGTEAFF.